This T cell receptor beta chain was sequenced during a study of T cell clusters in autoimmune cytopenias. Multiplex touch-down PCR amplified TRB using TRB-A and TRB-B pools in one tube. TCRdb re-called the multiplex PCR reads and gives one entry per CDR3 protein, without DNA. The sample has about 1,600 distinct CDR3 sequences. The CDR3 consists of 17 residues. Each sample's input was around 250 ng genomic DNA, 30,000 to 45,000 genome equivalents. Frequency places this clonotype as medium-sized. Its specificity is not known. General observations from the study: The cluster-lack signature was not seen for secondary cytopenia versus chronic lymphocytic leukemia. TRB repertoire shifts in secondary cytopenia and chronic lymphocytic leukemia mostly reflected lymphoma, not autoimmunity. Active autoimmune hepatitis patients had almost three-fold fewer exclusive TRB clusters than healthy donors.

Sequenced sample: peripheral blood. The clonotype comes from a human donor with an autoimmune cytopenia, with autoimmune hepatitis or in good health (not recorded which). The chain combines TRBV12-3 or TRBV12-4 with TRBJ1-3; TCRdb's D call, TRBD1, is unchecked because there is no DNA. CDR3 amino acids: CASSPLTGLNSGNTIYF.